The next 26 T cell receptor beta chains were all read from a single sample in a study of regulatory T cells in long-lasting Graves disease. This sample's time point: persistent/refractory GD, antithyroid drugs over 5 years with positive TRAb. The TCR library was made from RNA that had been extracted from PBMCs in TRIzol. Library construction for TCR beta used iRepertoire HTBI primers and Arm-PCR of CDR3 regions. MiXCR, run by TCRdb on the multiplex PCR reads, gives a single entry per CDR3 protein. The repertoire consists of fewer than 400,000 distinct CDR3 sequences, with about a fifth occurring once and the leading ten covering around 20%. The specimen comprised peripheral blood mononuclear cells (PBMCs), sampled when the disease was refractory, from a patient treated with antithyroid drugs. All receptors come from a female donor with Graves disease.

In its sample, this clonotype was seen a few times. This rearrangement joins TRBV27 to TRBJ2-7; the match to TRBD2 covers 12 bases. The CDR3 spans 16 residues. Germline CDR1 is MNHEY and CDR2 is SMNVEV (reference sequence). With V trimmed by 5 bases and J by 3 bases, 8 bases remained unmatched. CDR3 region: CASSPARLAGVYEQYF. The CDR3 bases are TGTGCCAGCAGTCCGGCAAGACTAGCGGGAGTCTACGAGCAGTACTTC.

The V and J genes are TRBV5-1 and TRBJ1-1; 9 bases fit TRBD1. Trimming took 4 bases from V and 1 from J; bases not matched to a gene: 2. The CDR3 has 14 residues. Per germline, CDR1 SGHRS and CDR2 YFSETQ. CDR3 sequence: CASSMTGGNTEAFF. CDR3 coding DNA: TGCGCCAGCAGCATGACAGGGGGGAACACTGAAGCTTTCTTT.

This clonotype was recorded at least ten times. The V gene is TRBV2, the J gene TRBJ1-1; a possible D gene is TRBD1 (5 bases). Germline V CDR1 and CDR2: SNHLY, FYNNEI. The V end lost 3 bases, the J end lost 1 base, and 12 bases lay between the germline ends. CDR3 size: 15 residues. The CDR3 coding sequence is TGTGCCAGCAGTGATCTGGGGCAGCGGAACACTGAAGCTTTCTTT. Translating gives CASSDLGQRNTEAFF.

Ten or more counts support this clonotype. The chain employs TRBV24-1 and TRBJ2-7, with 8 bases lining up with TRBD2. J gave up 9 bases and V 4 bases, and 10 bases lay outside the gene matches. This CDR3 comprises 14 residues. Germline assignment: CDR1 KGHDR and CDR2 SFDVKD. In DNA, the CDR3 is TGTGCCACCAGTGAAGGAAGCGGGAGTGTGGGGCAGTACTTC. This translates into CATSEGSGSVGQYF.

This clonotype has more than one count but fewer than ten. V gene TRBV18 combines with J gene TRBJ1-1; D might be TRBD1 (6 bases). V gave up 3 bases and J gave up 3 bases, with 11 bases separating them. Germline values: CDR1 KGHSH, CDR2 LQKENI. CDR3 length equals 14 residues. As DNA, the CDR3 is TGTGCCAGCTCACCGCGACAGGTTGACACTGAAGCTTTCTTT. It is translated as CASSPRQVDTEAFF.

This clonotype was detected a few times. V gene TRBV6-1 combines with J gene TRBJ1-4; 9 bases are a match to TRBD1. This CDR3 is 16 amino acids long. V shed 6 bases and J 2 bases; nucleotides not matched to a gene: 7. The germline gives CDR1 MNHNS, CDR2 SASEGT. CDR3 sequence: CASRVQGAVTNEKLFF. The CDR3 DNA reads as TGTGCCAGCAGGGTACAGGGGGCAGTGACTAATGAAAAACTGTTTTTT.

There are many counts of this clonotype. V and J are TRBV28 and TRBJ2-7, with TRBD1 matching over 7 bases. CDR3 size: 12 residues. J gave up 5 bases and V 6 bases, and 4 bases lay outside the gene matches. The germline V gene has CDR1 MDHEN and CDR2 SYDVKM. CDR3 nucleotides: TGTGCCAGCAGAGGGACAGTAGACGAGCAGTACTTC. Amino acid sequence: CASRGTVDEQYF.

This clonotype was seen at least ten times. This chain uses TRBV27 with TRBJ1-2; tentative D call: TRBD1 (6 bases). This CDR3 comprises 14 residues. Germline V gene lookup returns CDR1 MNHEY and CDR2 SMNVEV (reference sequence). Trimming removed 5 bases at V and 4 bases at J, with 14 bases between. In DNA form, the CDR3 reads TGTGCCAGCAGTCAGGGGCCTTTTGGCTATGGCTACACCTTC. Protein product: CASSQGPFGYGYTF.

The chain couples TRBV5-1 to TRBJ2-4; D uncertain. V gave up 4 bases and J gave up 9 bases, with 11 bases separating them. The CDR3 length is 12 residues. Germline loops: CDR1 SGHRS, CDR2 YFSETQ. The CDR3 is CASSMDLTIQYF. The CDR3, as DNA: TGCGCCAGCAGCATGGACCTGACCATTCAGTACTTC.

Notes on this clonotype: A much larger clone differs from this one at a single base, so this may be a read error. The CDR3 nucleotides are TGTGCCAGCAGGGAGGAGGCCACAGGGACCGGGGAGCTGTTTTTT. It is translated as CASREEATGTGELFF. V is TRBV6-1 and J is TRBJ2-2; TRBD1 is a possible D gene (6 bases). The CDR3 extends over 15 amino acids. Germline V lookup: CDR1 MNHNS, CDR2 SASEGT. V was shortened by 6 bases and J by 5 bases, with 16 bases between the two germline ends.

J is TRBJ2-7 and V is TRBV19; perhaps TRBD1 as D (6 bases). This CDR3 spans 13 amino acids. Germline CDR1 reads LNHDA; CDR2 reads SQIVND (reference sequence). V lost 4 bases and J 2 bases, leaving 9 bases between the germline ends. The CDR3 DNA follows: TGTGCCAGTAGTAACAGGGATGCCTACGAGCAGTACTTC. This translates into CASSNRDAYEQYF.

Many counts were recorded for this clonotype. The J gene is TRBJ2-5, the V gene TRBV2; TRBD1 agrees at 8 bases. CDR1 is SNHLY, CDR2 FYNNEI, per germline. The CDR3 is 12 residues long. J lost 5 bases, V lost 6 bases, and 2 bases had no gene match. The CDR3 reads CASRDREETQYF. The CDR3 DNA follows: TGTGCCAGCAGGGACAGGGAGGAGACCCAGTACTTC.

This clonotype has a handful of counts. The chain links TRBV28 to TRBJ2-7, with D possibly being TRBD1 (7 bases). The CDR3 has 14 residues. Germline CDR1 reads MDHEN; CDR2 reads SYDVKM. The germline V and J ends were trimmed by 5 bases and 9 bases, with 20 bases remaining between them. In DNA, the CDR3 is TGTGCCAGCAGTAGCCGCAGGGGGATTAGCGGGCAGTACTTC. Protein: CASSSRRGISGQYF.

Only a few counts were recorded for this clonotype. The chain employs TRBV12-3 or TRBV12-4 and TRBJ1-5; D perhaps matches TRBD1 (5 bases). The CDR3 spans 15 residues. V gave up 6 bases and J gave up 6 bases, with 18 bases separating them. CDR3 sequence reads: CASSPGTAGGQPQHF. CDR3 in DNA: TGTGCCAGCAGCCCCGGGACCGCGGGGGGTCAGCCCCAGCATTTT.

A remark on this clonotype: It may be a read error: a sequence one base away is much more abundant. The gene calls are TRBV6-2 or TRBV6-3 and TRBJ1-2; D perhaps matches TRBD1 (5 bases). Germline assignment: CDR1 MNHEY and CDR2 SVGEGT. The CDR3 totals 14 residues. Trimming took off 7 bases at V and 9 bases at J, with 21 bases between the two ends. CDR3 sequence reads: CASINTGTSGRYTF. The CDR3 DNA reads TGTGCCAGCATTAACACCGGGACCTCCGGTCGCTACACCTTC.

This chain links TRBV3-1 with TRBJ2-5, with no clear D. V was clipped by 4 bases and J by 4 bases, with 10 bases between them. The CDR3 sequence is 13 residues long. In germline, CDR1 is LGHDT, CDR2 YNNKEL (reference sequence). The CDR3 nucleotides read TGTGCCAGCAGCCGGGTTTTCAGAGAGACCCAGTACTTC. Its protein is CASSRVFRETQYF.

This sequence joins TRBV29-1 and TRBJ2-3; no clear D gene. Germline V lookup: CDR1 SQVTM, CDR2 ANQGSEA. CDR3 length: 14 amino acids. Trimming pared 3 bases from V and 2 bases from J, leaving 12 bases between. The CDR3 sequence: CSVDPPASTDTQYF. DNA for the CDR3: TGCAGCGTTGATCCCCCAGCTTCCACAGATACGCAGTATTTT.

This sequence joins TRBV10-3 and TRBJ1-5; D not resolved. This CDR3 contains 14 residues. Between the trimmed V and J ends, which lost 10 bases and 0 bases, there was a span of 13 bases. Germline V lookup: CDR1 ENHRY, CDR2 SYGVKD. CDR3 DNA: TGTGCCACGACCCGGGATTCTAGCAATCAGCCCCAGCATTTT. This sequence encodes CATTRDSSNQPQHF.

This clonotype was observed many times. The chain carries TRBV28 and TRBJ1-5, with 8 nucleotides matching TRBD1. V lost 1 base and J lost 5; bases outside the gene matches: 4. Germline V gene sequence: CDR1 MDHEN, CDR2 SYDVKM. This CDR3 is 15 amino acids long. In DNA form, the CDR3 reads TGTGCCAGCAGTTTATACAGGGGGGGCCATCAGCCCCAGCATTTT. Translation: CASSLYRGGHQPQHF.

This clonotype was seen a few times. The chain's CDR3 is CATRTGVHEKLFF. The CDR3, as DNA: TGTGCCACCCGGACAGGGGTCCATGAAAAACTGTTTTTT. The J gene is TRBJ1-4, the V gene TRBV19, with 9 bases matching TRBD1. Germline V gene lookup returns CDR1 LNHDA and CDR2 SQIVND (reference sequence). This CDR3 is built from 13 residues. The V gene end was trimmed by 10 bases and the J gene end by 6 bases; junction bases not matched to a gene: 6.

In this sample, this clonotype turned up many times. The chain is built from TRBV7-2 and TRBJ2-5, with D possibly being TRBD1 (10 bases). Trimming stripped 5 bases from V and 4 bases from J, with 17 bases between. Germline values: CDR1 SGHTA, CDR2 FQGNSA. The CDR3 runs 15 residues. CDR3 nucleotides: TGTGCCAGCAGCCCTAGCGGGGACAGGGGAGAGACCCAGTACTTC. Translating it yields CASSPSGDRGETQYF.

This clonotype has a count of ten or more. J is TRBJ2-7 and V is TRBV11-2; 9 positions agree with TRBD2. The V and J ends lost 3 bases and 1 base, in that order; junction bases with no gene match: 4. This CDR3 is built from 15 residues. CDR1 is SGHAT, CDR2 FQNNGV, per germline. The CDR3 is CASSLGLAHSYEQYF. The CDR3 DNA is TGTGCCAGCAGCTTGGGACTAGCCCATTCCTACGAGCAGTACTTC.

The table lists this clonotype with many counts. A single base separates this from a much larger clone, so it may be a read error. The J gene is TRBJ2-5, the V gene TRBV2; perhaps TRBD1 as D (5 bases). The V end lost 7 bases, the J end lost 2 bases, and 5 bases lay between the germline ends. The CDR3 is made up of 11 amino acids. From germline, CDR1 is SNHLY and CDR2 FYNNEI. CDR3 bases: TGTGCCAGCAACAGGCAAGAGACCCAGTACTTC. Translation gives CASNRQETQYF.

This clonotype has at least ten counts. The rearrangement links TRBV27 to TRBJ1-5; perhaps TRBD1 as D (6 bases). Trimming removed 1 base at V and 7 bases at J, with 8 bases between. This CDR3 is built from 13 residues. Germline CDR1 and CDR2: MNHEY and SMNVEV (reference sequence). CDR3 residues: CASSLFRGQPQHF. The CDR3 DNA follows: TGTGCCAGCAGTTTATTCAGGGGCCAGCCCCAGCATTTT.

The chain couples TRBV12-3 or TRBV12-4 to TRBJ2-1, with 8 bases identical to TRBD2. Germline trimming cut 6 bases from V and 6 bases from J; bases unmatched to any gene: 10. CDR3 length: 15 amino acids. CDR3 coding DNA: TGTGCCAGCAGATTTAGCGGGAAGCGTCTCAATGAGCAGTTCTTC. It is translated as CASRFSGKRLNEQFF.

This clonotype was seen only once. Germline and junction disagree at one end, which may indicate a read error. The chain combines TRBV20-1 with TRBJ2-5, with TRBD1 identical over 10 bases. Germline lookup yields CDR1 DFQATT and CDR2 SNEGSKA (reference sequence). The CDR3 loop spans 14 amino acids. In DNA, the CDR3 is TGCGGTGCTAGAAGGTCGGACAGGGGGGGGACCCAGTACTTC. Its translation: CGARRSDRGGTQYF.